These 24 T cell receptor beta chains were all obtained from the same sample, sequenced in a study of CD8+CD57+ T cells in acquired aplastic anemia. TCR beta VDJ combinations and CDR3 sequences were profiled from genomic DNA. A single record per CDR3 protein comes from TCRdb applying MiXCR to the reads. This sample carries 450,000 to 600,000 distinct CDR3 sequences, around 33% of them seen once, and the ten largest clones take 0.8% to 0.85%. By flow cytometry, patients selected for sequencing had shown an expansion of CD8+CD57+ cells. The sample taken for sequencing was sorted CD4+, CD8+, or CD8+CD57+ T cells (not recorded which) from PBMCs. The receptors originated from a human donor with aplastic anemia.

Points on this clonotype: A read error may be the cause here, since a much bigger clone is one base away. The rearrangement uses TRBV12-3 or TRBV12-4 and TRBJ2-6; no firm D call. This CDR3 is 15 amino acids long. CDR3 nucleotide sequence: TGTGCCAGCAGTTTAGGGGCCTCTGGGCCCAACGTCCTGACTTTC. Translation gives CASSLGASGPNVLTF.

This clonotype was observed a single time. Since a much larger clone is just one base distant, this may be a read error. The genes are TRBV2 and TRBJ2-7; 7 nucleotides agree with TRBD1. Germline V gives CDR1 SNHLY, CDR2 FYNNEI. The CDR3 has 15 residues. The CDR3 DNA is TGTGCCAGCAGCTCATCCGGACAGGTCTCCTACGAGCAGCACTTC. Translating gives CASSSSGQVSYEQHF.

This clonotype was seen a few times. The chain combines TRBV19 with TRBJ1-2, with a weak D call TRBD1 (6 bases). CDR3 length equals 14 residues. The germline V gene encodes CDR1 LNHDA and CDR2 SQIVND (reference sequence). V lost 5 bases and J lost 1, with 11 bases in between. CDR3 nucleotide sequence: TGTGCCAGTAGTGCACGGACAGTTAACTATGGCTACACCTTC. Its translation is CASSARTVNYGYTF.

This clonotype has only a few counts. The CDR3 sequence: CASSEVLAVIRGQYF. DNA for the CDR3: TGTGCCAGCAGTGAAGTGCTAGCGGTTATACGGGGGCAGTACTTC. The chain carries TRBV6-1 and TRBJ2-7; 7 nucleotides agree with TRBD2. V trimming: 1 base; J trimming: 9 bases; junction bases outside the gene matches: 12. Germline V CDR1 and CDR2: MNHNS, SASEGT. The CDR3 runs 15 residues.

This clonotype was counted at least ten times. V gene TRBV3-1 combines with J gene TRBJ2-7, with unresolved D. The germline V gene has CDR1 LGHDT and CDR2 YNNKEL (reference sequence). This CDR3 comprises 12 residues. Trimming stripped 1 base from V and 5 bases from J, with 6 bases between. The CDR3 nucleotides read TGTGCCAGCAGCCAAGTCTACGACGAGCAGTACTTC. This translates into CASSQVYDEQYF.

This clonotype has more than one count but fewer than ten. V is TRBV5-6 and J is TRBJ2-7, with D perhaps being TRBD1 or TRBD2 (5 bases each). The CDR3 sequence is 14 residues long. Germline V lookup: CDR1 SGHDT, CDR2 YYEEEE. Trimming stripped 4 bases from V and 5 bases from J, with 16 bases between. This chain's CDR3 is CASSPVYRGHEQYF. CDR3 DNA: TGTGCCAGCAGCCCTGTCTACCGGGGACACGAGCAGTACTTC.

The chain uses TRBV2 and TRBJ2-5; no clear D gene. Trimming left V 2 bases short and J 5 bases short, with 9 bases between. Germline V CDR1 and CDR2: SNHLY, FYNNEI. CDR3 length: 13 amino acids. The DNA of the CDR3 is TGTGCCAGCAGTGAAAGGAGTTTGGAGACCCAGTACTTC. It codes for CASSERSLETQYF.

In this sample, this clonotype turned up many times. A read error may account for a junction end that differs from germline. This chain connects TRBV24-1 to TRBJ1-5; D is possibly TRBD1 (6 bases). Germline V gene lookup returns CDR1 KGHDR and CDR2 SFDVKD. CDR3 length: 14 amino acids. The CDR3 DNA sequence: TGTGCCACCAGCGATTCAACAGGGATTCAGCCCCAGCATTTT. This gives the protein CATSDSTGIQPQHF.

This clonotype was recorded many times. This chain links TRBV6-1 with TRBJ1-2, with D unclear. This CDR3 contains 14 residues. V lost 7 bases, J lost 8 bases, and 20 bases lay in between. The germline V gene encodes CDR1 MNHNS and CDR2 SASEGT. CDR3 region: CASTDSTGMGGYTF. CDR3 DNA sequence: TGTGCCAGCACCGACTCTACGGGGATGGGGGGCTACACCTTC.

This clonotype was seen a few times. The chain combines TRBV15 with TRBJ1-6; 8 nucleotides agree with TRBD1. Germline CDR1 LNHNV, CDR2 YYDKDF (reference sequence). CDR3 length: 15 amino acids. V lost 8 bases to trimming and J lost 13 bases; unmatched junction nucleotides: 16. The CDR3 region is CATDRGRQFISPLHF. The DNA of the CDR3 is TGTGCCACCGACAGGGGAAGACAGTTTATTTCGCCCCTCCACTTT.

The sample holds many counts of this clonotype. The chain employs TRBV15 and TRBJ2-2; D is perhaps TRBD1 (6 bases). This CDR3 has 15 amino acids. V lost 0 bases to trimming and J lost 12 bases, with 17 bases between them. Germline V gene data show CDR1 as LNHNV and CDR2 as YYDKDF (reference sequence). The CDR3 loop is CATSRDRGPGEKLFF. The CDR3 DNA follows: TGTGCCACCAGCAGAGACAGGGGCCCCGGCGAAAAGCTGTTTTTT.

The chain couples TRBV19 to TRBJ1-6; TRBD1 matches 10 bases. The CDR3 covers 13 residues. Trimming at V came to 10 bases and at J to 10 bases, leaving 7 bases not matched to a gene. Germline assignment: CDR1 LNHDA and CDR2 SQIVND (reference sequence). CDR3 bases: TGTGCCACGGTGGGACAGGGGATATCACCCCTCCACTTT. It is translated as CATVGQGISPLHF.

In its sample, this clonotype was seen many times. This chain uses TRBV29-1 with TRBJ1-2; TRBD1 agrees at 12 bases. V gave up 7 bases and J gave up 3 bases; unmatched junction bases: 12. CDR3 length: 16 amino acids. Germline assignment: CDR1 SQVTM and CDR2 ANQGSEA. The DNA for the CDR3 is TGCAGCGCCGGACCGGGACAGGGGGCTCATGACTATGGCTACACCTTC. It is translated as CSAGPGQGAHDYGYTF.

This clonotype came up many times. The rearrangement links TRBV10-3 to TRBJ1-1; the D is unclear. V was shortened by 10 bases and J by 10 bases, with 16 bases between the two germline ends. Germline lookup yields CDR1 ENHRY and CDR2 SYGVKD. The CDR3 extends over 11 amino acids. The CDR3 spells CASRTGPRAFF. Written as DNA, the CDR3 is TGTGCCAGCAGAACCGGCCCGAGAGCTTTCTTT.

This clonotype showed up many times. CDR3 DNA sequence: TGTGCCAGCAGCTTACTACCGACAGGGTTAGGTGGCTACACCTTC. As protein: CASSLLPTGLGGYTF. J is TRBJ1-2 and V is TRBV7-9, with 7 positions matching TRBD1. The germline V gene encodes CDR1 SEHNR and CDR2 FQNEAQ (reference sequence). The CDR3 is 15 amino acids. Germline trimming cut 2 bases from V and 7 bases from J; bases unmatched to any gene: 10.

This clonotype has ten or more counts. The chain carries TRBV2 and TRBJ2-1, with D hard to call. The CDR3 spans 15 residues. Per germline, CDR1 SNHLY and CDR2 FYNNEI. V lost 3 bases, J lost 6 bases, and 15 bases lay in between. The DNA for the CDR3 is TGTGCCAGCAGTGAGGGGTCAGGTTGGGTCAATGAGCAGTTCTTC. Its translation: CASSEGSGWVNEQFF. Based on the CDR3 plus reference TRBV2 and TRBJ2-1, the full variable domain is EPEVTQTPSHQVTQMGQEVILRCVPISNHLYFYWYRQILGQKVEFLVSFYNNEISEKSEIFDDQFSVERPDGSNFTLKIRSTKLEDSAMYFCASSEGSGWVNEQFFGPGTRLTVL.

The J gene is TRBJ1-5, the V gene TRBV7-6; 7 nucleotides agree with TRBD1. CDR3 length: 14 amino acids. The V and J ends lost 5 bases and 7 bases, in that order; junction bases with no gene match: 8. Germline CDR1 SGHVS, CDR2 FNYEAQ. CDR3: CASSEGRGTQPQHF. The CDR3, as DNA: TGTGCCAGCAGCGAAGGCAGGGGGACACAGCCCCAGCATTTT.

This clonotype was seen more than once but under ten times. In nucleotides, the CDR3 is TGTGCCAGCAGTCCCGGGACAGGGACCACTGAAGCTTTCTTT. Its translation is CASSPGTGTTEAFF. The chain combines TRBV2 with TRBJ1-1; 9 bases fit TRBD1. The CDR3 runs to 14 residues. V lost 5 bases, J lost 4 bases, and 5 bases stayed unmatched. Germline CDR1 is SNHLY and CDR2 is FYNNEI.

This chain connects TRBV7-2 to TRBJ1-2; D ambiguous. Germline lookup yields CDR1 SGHTA and CDR2 FQGNSA. The V end was cut by 2 bases, the J end by 4 bases, with 11 bases between. This CDR3 spans 14 amino acids. The CDR3 DNA reads as TGTGCCAGCAGCTTAAAAAGTCGGGGCTATGGCTACACCTTC. Translation: CASSLKSRGYGYTF.

The chain has TRBV20-1 and TRBJ2-1; 9 bases match TRBD2. In germline, CDR1 is DFQATT, CDR2 SNEGSKA (reference sequence). There are 14 residues in the CDR3. Trimming cost V 0 bases and J 9 bases; bases outside gene matches: 6. CDR3 DNA sequence: TGCAGTGCTAGAGACAGCGGGGGGCGGGGTGAGCAGTTCTTC. Its translation is CSARDSGGRGEQFF.

This clonotype was picked up many times. This chain connects TRBV19 to TRBJ1-6, with TRBD1 as a possible D gene (5 bases). This CDR3 spans 15 amino acids. Germline V CDR1 and CDR2: LNHDA, SQIVND (reference sequence). Trimming cost V 0 bases and J 7 bases, with 10 bases left between them. This CDR3 is CASSIEQGANSPLHF. The CDR3 nucleotides are TGTGCCAGTAGTATAGAACAAGGGGCGAATTCACCCCTCCACTTT.

With regard to this clonotype: Compared with germline, one end of the junction differs, possibly owing to a read error. J is TRBJ1-5 and V is TRBV2; D perhaps matches TRBD1 (5 bases). This CDR3 has 18 amino acids. CDR1 is SNHLY, CDR2 FYNNEI, per germline. The CDR3, as DNA: TGTGCCAGCAGGGAAGGAGTAGTAAGGGGCGCGGAGTATCAGCCCCAGCATTTT. Its translation is CASREGVVRGAEYQPQHF.

On this clonotype itself: Mismatch with germline at one junction end may stem from a read error. The rearrangement uses TRBV7-9 and TRBJ2-7; D call uncertain. The CDR3 totals 11 residues. In germline, CDR1 is SEHNR, CDR2 FQNEAQ (reference sequence). The CDR3 coding sequence is TGTGCCAGCAGCTTATTATACGGGCAGTACTTC. Its protein product is CASSLLYGQYF.

This clonotype was found a few times. This could be a read error, since a much larger clone is one nucleotide away. CDR3 protein: CSVDQGLYAEAFF. CDR3 nucleotide sequence: TGCAGCGTTGACCAGGGGCTTTACGCTGAAGCTTTCTTT. V and J are TRBV29-1 and TRBJ1-1, with a weak D call TRBD1 (6 bases). The CDR3 runs to 13 residues. Between the trimmed V and J ends, which lost 3 bases and 6 bases, there was a span of 14 bases. Germline CDR1 and CDR2: SQVTM and ANQGSEA.